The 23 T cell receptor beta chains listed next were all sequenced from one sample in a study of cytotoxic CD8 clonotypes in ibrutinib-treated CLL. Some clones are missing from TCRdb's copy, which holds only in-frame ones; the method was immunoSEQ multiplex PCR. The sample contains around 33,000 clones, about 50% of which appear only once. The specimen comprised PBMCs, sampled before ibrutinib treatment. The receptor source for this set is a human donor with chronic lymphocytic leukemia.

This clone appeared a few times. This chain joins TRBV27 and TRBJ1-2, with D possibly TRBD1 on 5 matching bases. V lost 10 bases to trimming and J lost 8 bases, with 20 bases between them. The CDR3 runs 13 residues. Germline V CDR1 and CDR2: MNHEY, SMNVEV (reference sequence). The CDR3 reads CAKAGGPGHGYTF. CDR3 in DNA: TGTGCCAAGGCAGGCGGGCCAGGGCACGGCTACACCTTC.

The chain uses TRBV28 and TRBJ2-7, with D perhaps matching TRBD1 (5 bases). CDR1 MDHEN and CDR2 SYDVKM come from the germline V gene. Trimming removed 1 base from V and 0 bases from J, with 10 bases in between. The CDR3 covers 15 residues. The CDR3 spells CASSLSIQASYEQYF. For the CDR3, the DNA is TGTGCCAGCAGTTTATCTATACAGGCCTCCTACGAGCAGTACTTC.

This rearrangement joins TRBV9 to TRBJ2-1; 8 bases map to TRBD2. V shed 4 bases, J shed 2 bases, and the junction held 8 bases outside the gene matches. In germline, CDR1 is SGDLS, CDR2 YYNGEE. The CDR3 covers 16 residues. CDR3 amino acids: CASSQQASGPYNEQFF. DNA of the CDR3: TGTGCCAGCAGCCAGCAAGCTAGCGGGCCCTACAATGAGCAGTTCTTC.

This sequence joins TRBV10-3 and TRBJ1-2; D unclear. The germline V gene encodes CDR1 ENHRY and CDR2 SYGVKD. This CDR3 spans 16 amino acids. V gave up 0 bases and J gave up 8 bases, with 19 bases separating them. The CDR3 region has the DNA TGTGCCATCAGTGAGTCGCTTTCCGGCTCGGGAGGAGGCTACACCTTC. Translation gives CAISESLSGSGGGYTF.

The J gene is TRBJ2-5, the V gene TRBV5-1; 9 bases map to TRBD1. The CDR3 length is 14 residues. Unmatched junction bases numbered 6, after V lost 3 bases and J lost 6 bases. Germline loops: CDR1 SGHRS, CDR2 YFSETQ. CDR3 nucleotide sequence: TGCGCCAGCAGCTCCGGGACAGGGTCAAAGACCCAGTACTTC. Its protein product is CASSSGTGSKTQYF.

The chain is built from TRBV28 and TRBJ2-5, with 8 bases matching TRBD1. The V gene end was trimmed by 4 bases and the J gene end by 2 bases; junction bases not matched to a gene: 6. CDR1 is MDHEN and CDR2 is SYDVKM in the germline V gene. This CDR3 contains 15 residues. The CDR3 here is CASSSGGRGQETQYF. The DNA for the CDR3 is TGTGCCAGCAGTTCAGGGGGCAGGGGGCAAGAGACCCAGTACTTC.

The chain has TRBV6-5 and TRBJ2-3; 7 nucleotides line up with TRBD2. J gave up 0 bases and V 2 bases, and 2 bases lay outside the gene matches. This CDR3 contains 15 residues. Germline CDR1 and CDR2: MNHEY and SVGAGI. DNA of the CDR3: TGTGCCAGCAGTTACGGGGGGGTTAGCACAGATACGCAGTATTTT. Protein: CASSYGGVSTDTQYF.

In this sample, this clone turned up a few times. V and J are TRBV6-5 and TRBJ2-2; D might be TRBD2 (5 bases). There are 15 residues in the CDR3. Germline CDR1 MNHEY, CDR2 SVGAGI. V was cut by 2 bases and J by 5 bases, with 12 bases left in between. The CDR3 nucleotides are TGTGCCAGCAGTTACCTCCGAGGAGGAACCGGGGAGCTGTTTTTT. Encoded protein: CASSYLRGGTGELFF.

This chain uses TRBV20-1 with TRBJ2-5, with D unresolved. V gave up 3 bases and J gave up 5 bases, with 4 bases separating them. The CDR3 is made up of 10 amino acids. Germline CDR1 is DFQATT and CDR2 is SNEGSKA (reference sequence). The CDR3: CSASGETQYF. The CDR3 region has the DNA TGCAGTGCTAGTGGTGAGACCCAGTACTTC.

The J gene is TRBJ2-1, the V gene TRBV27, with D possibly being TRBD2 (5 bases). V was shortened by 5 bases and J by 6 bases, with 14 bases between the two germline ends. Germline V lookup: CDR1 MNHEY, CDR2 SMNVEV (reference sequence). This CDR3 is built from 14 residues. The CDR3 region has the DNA TGTGCCAGCAGTCTAGCCCCCACGAGCAATGAGCAGTTCTTC. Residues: CASSLAPTSNEQFF.

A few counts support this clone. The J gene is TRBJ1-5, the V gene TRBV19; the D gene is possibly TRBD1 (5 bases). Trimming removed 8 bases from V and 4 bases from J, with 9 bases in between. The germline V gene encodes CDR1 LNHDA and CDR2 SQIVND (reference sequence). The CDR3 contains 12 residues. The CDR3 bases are TGTGCCAGTGGGACTGTGAATCAGCCCCAGCATTTT. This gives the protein CASGTVNQPQHF. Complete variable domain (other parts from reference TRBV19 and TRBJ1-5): DGGITQSPKYLFRKEGQNVTLSCEQNLNHDAMYWYRQDPGQGLRLIYYSQIVNDFQKGDIAEGYSVSREKKESFPLTVTSAQKNPTAFYLCASGTVNQPQHFGDGTRLSIL.

Here the CDR3 reads CASSQGPPGTGFFYEQYF. In DNA, the CDR3 is TGTGCCAGCAGCCAAGGTCCCCCTGGGACAGGGTTTTTCTACGAGCAGTACTTC. This chain uses TRBV4-2 with TRBJ2-7; the match to TRBD1 covers 9 bases. V was pared by 1 base and J by 3 bases, with 13 bases of the junction left unmatched. From germline, CDR1 is LGHNA and CDR2 YNFKEQ. The CDR3 length is 18 residues.

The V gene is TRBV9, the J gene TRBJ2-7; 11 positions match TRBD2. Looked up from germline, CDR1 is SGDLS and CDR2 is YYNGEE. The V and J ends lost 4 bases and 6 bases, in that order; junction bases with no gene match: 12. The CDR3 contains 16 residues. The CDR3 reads CASSRSIAGGPSEQYF. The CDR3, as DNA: TGTGCCAGCAGCCGGAGTATAGCGGGGGGGCCGAGCGAGCAGTACTTC.

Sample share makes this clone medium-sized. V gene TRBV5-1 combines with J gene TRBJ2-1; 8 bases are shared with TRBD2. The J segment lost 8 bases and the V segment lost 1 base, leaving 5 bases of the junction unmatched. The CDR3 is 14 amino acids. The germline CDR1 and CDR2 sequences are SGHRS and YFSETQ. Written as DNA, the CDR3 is TGCGCCAGCAGCTTGTTAGTGCGGGGGGATGAGCAGTTCTTC. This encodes CASSLLVRGDEQFF.

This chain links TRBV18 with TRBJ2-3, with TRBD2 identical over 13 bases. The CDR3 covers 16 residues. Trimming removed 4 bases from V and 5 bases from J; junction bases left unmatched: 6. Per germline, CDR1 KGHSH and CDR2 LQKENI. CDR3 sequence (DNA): TGTGCCAGCTCACTCGGACTAGCGGGGGTCCTAGATACGCAGTATTTT. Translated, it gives CASSLGLAGVLDTQYF. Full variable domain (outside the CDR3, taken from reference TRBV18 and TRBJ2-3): NAGVMQNPRHLVRRRGQEARLRCSPMKGHSHVYWYRQLPEEGLKFMVYLQKENIIDESGMPKERFSAEFPKEGPSILRIQQVVRGDSAAYFCASSLGLAGVLDTQYFGPGTRLTVL.

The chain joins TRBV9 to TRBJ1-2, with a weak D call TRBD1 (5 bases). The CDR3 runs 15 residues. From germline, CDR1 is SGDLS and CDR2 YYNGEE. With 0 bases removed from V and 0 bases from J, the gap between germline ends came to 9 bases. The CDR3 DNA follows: TGTGCCAGCAGCGTAGGAGGGACCTCTAACTATGGCTACACCTTC. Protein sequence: CASSVGGTSNYGYTF. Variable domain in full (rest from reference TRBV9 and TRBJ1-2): DSGVTQTPKHLITATGQRVTLRCSPRSGDLSVYWYQQSLDQGLQFLIQYYNGEERAKGNILERFSAQQFPDLHSELNLSSLELGDSALYFCASSVGGTSNYGYTFGSGTRLTVV.

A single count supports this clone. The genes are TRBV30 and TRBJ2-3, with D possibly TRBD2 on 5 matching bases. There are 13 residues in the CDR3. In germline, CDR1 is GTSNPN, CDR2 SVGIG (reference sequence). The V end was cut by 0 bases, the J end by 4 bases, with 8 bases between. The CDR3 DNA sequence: TGTGCCTGGAGTGTGGGTAGCGCAGATACGCAGTATTTT. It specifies CAWSVGSADTQYF.

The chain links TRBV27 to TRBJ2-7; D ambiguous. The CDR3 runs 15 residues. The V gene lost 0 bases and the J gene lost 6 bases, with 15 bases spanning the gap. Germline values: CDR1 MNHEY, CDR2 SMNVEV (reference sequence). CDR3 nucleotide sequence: TGTGCCAGCAGTTTATCGGACCCTCTTACGAGCGAGCAGTACTTC. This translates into CASSLSDPLTSEQYF.

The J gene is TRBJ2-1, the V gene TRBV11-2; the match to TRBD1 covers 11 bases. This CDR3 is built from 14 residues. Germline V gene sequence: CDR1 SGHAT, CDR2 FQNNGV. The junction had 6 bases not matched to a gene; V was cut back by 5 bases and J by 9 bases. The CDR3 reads CASSPRTGGTEQFF. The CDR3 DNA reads TGTGCCAGCAGCCCCCGGACAGGGGGCACTGAGCAGTTCTTC.

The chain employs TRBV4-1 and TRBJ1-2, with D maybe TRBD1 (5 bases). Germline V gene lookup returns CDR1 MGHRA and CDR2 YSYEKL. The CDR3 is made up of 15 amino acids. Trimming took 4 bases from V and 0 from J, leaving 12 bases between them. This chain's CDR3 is CASSRTQDTNYGYTF. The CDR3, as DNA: TGCGCCAGCAGCCGAACACAGGATACTAACTATGGCTACACCTTC.

CDR3 in amino acids: CASRSTGKGYEQYF. CDR3 DNA sequence: TGTGCCAGCAGGAGTACGGGGAAGGGGTACGAGCAGTACTTC. This sequence joins TRBV28 and TRBJ2-7, with D perhaps TRBD1 or TRBD2 (5 bases each). V lost 6 bases and J lost 4, with 16 bases in between. The V gene's germline CDR1 is MDHEN and CDR2 SYDVKM. The CDR3 runs to 14 residues.

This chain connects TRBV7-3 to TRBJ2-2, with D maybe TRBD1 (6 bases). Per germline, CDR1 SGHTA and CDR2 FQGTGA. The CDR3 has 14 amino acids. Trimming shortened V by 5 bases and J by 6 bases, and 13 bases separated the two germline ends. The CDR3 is CASSQGQVPGELFF. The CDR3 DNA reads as TGTGCCAGCAGCCAGGGACAAGTCCCCGGGGAGCTGTTTTTT. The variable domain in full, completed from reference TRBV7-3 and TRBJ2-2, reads GAGVSQTPSNKVTEKGKYVELRCDPISGHTALYWYRQSLGQGPEFLIYFQGTGAADDSGLPNDRFFAVRPEGSVSTLKIQRTERGDSAVYLCASSQGQVPGELFFGEGSRLTVL.

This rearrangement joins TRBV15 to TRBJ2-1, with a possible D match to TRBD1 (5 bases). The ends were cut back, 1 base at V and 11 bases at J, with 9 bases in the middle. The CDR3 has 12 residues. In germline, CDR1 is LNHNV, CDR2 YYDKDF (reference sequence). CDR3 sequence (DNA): TGTGCCACCAGCAGAGTGGCAGGGCAGCAGTTCTTC. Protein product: CATSRVAGQQFF.